Shown below are 22 T cell receptor beta chains from a single sample sequenced in a study of T cell repertoires in cytomegalovirus infection. From the reads, TCRdb called clonotypes with MiXCR, one entry per CDR3 protein. The sample includes fewer than 300,000 distinct CDR3 sequences, about a quarter of them seen just once. Specimen: PBMCs. All receptors come from a human donor in good health (CMV status not recorded). Some clones in this sample may be carry-over from other donors' samples.

In this sample, this clonotype turned up a few times. CDR3 loop: CASSLSAGPNYEQYF. The CDR3 DNA reads TGTGCCAGCAGTTTATCGGCCGGTCCGAACTACGAGCAGTACTTC. This chain joins TRBV27 and TRBJ2-7; D is unresolved. Germline V CDR1 and CDR2: MNHEY, SMNVEV (reference sequence). The CDR3 is 15 amino acids. V was cut by 0 bases and J by 3 bases, with 12 bases left in between.

V and J are TRBV5-1 and TRBJ2-2; 7 bases map to TRBD2. Germline CDR1 reads SGHRS; CDR2 reads YFSETQ. Trimming cost V 2 bases and J 4 bases; bases outside gene matches: 8. This CDR3 region has 16 residues. In DNA, the CDR3 is TGCGCCAGCAGCTTCGACTTCACGGGGGGCACCGGGGAGCTGTTTTTT. Its translation is CASSFDFTGGTGELFF.

This clonotype has a handful of counts. The chain recombines TRBV27 with TRBJ2-3; 8 bases match TRBD2. The CDR3 runs to 15 residues. Germline-derived CDR1 and CDR2 are MNHEY and SMNVEV (reference sequence). V trimming: 2 bases; J trimming: 4 bases; junction bases outside the gene matches: 5. The CDR3 DNA is TGTGCCAGCAGTTTAAACGGGAGGGTGGCAGATACGCAGTATTTT. Amino acid sequence: CASSLNGRVADTQYF.

Many counts were recorded for this clonotype. The chain recombines TRBV7-2 with TRBJ2-2; 9 bases are shared with TRBD2. Trimming at V came to 4 bases and at J to 5 bases, leaving 5 bases not matched to a gene. The germline CDR1 and CDR2 sequences are SGHTA and FQGNSA. The CDR3 sequence is 15 residues long. For the CDR3, the DNA is TGTGCCAGCAGCTCTATAGCGGGGGATACCGGGGAGCTGTTTTTT. Its translation is CASSSIAGDTGELFF.

This chain connects TRBV28 to TRBJ1-1; TRBD1 matches 9 bases. Germline V gives CDR1 MDHEN, CDR2 SYDVKM. With V trimmed by 3 bases and J by 1 base, 6 bases remained unmatched. There are 16 residues in the CDR3. CDR3 sequence: CASSLPRQGGNTEAFF. In nucleotides, the CDR3 is TGTGCCAGCAGTTTGCCTCGACAGGGGGGGAACACTGAAGCTTTCTTT.

This clonotype has a count of ten or more. For the CDR3, the DNA is TGTGCCAGCAGCTTAGTTGGGGAGCTGTTTTTT. Translating it yields CASSLVGELFF. The chain couples TRBV11-2 to TRBJ2-2; D not resolved. Germline V gives CDR1 SGHAT, CDR2 FQNNGV. V gave up 1 base and J gave up 8 bases, with 2 bases separating them. This CDR3 is 11 amino acids long.

This clonotype was seen repeatedly, ten times or more. This rearrangement joins TRBV10-3 to TRBJ2-1; D is unclear. V lost 2 bases and J lost 8, with 7 bases in between. This CDR3 is built from 12 residues. Germline V CDR1 and CDR2: ENHRY, SYGVKD. Written as DNA, the CDR3 is TGTGCCATCAGTGAGAGAAGGGATGAGCAGTTCTTC. Protein product: CAISERRDEQFF.

The chain carries TRBV20-1 and TRBJ1-5, with D uncertain. Trimming took 3 bases from V and 4 from J, leaving 19 bases between them. There are 16 residues in the CDR3. Germline CDR1 DFQATT, CDR2 SNEGSKA (reference sequence). CDR3 residues: CSASAEAVERNQPQHF. The CDR3 region has the DNA TGCAGTGCTAGTGCCGAGGCCGTCGAGAGAAATCAGCCCCAGCATTTT.

This clonotype was detected only a few times. This sequence joins TRBV7-3 and TRBJ2-1, with 10 bases fitting TRBD2. Germline lookup yields CDR1 SGHTA and CDR2 FQGTGA. This CDR3 has 17 amino acids. J was trimmed by 1 base and V by 5 bases; bases with no gene match: 8. This chain's CDR3 is CASSPGLAGASYNEQFF. In DNA, the CDR3 is TGTGCCAGCAGCCCTGGCCTAGCGGGGGCTTCCTACAATGAGCAGTTCTTC.

This clonotype was seen a handful of times. CDR3 in DNA: TGTGCCAGCAGCTTAACCCAGACCAACACCGGGGAGCTGTTTTTT. This codes for CASSLTQTNTGELFF. The gene calls are TRBV7-2 and TRBJ2-2; D gene ambiguous. The CDR3 length is 15 residues. Germline values: CDR1 SGHTA, CDR2 FQGNSA. The V and J ends lost 2 bases and 2 bases respectively, with 9 bases between them. The full variable domain, with the rest looked up from reference TRBV7-2 and TRBJ2-2, is GAGVSQSPSNKVTEKGKDVELRCDPISGHTALYWYRQSLGQGLEFLIYFQGNSAPDKSGLPSDRFSAERTGGSVSTLTIQRTQQEDSAVYLCASSLTQTNTGELFFGEGSRLTVL.

This rearrangement joins TRBV7-2 to TRBJ1-2, with 8 positions matching TRBD1. This CDR3 spans 15 amino acids. V trimming: 4 bases; J trimming: 0 bases; junction bases outside the gene matches: 4. CDR1 and CDR2 (germline): SGHTA, FQGNSA. The CDR3 loop reads CASSWDRRANYGYTF. CDR3 DNA: TGTGCCAGCAGCTGGGACAGGCGAGCTAACTATGGCTACACCTTC.

A note on this clonotype: A much larger clone sits a single nucleotide away, making a read error possible. CDR3 DNA: TGTGCCAGCAGCTTATGCGGGTCCGGGTCCCCATTTTACGAGCAGTACTTC. It specifies CASSLCGSGSPFYEQYF. The rearrangement joins TRBV7-8 to TRBJ2-7, with TRBD2 as a possible D gene (5 bases). Trimming left V 2 bases short and J 4 bases short, with 21 bases between. The CDR3 has 17 residues. The germline gives CDR1 SGHVS, CDR2 FQNEAQ.

This clonotype came up many times. The chain uses TRBV11-3 and TRBJ2-3, with D uncertain. The CDR3 covers 14 residues. V was trimmed by 5 bases and J by 1 base, leaving 10 bases between them. Germline-derived CDR1 and CDR2 are SGHNT and YENEEA. In DNA, the CDR3 is TGTGCCAGCAGCGCCTCTTGGGGCACAGATACGCAGTATTTT. This encodes CASSASWGTDTQYF.

V and J are TRBV7-8 and TRBJ2-1; the match to TRBD2 covers 14 bases. The CDR3 is 19 amino acids. The V segment lost 4 bases and the J segment 7 bases; nucleotides outside the gene matches: 15. The germline gives CDR1 SGHVS, CDR2 FQNEAQ. CDR3: CASSSRTSGRNRGGNEQFF. CDR3 in DNA: TGTGCCAGCAGCTCAAGGACTAGCGGGAGGAACAGAGGAGGGAATGAGCAGTTCTTC.

As concerns this clonotype: At one of its ends the junction is not consistent with the germline gene, which may arise from a read error. The rearrangement joins TRBV4-1 to TRBJ1-2; D is unresolved. CDR1 MGHRA and CDR2 YSYEKL come from the germline V gene. The CDR3 covers 17 residues. CDR3 in amino acids: CTSSQAYSPRTRNGYTF. In DNA, the CDR3 is TGCACCAGCAGCCAAGCTTATTCCCCCCGGACTAGGAATGGCTACACCTTC.

The CDR3 coding sequence is TGTGCCAGCAGTGATTACAGGGGGAGCTCCTACGAGCAGTACTTC. Its translation: CASSDYRGSSYEQYF. The rearrangement uses TRBV25-1 and TRBJ2-7; 8 nucleotides agree with TRBD1. Germline loops: CDR1 MGHDK, CDR2 SYGVNS. V lost 3 bases to trimming and J lost 0 bases; unmatched junction nucleotides: 4. This CDR3 region has 15 residues.

This clonotype was picked up a small number of times. The chain joins TRBV6-1 to TRBJ2-2; D is perhaps TRBD2 (5 bases). This CDR3 has 14 residues. Germline values: CDR1 MNHNS, CDR2 SASEGT. Deletions cut 4 bases from V and 5 bases from J, with 11 bases between. CDR3 residues: CASSARGLTGELFF. The CDR3 DNA reads TGTGCCAGCAGTGCCCGTGGACTTACCGGGGAGCTGTTTTTT.

This clonotype has only a few counts. The chain employs TRBV29-1 and TRBJ2-1, with TRBD2 matching over 8 bases. The CDR3 has 17 residues. Germline V CDR1 and CDR2: SQVTM, ANQGSEA. The junction had 12 bases not matched to a gene; V was cut back by 4 bases and J by 1 base. The CDR3 nucleotides are TGCAGCGTTGGGGGGCCGGGCGGGAGGAAATCCTACAATGAGCAGTTCTTC. Translating gives CSVGGPGGRKSYNEQFF.

This rearrangement joins TRBV6-8 to TRBJ2-3, with D perhaps matching TRBD1 or TRBD2 (6 bases each). The CDR3 has 14 residues. Germline loops: CDR1 MNHGY, CDR2 SAAAGT. Trimming shortened V by 2 bases and J by 2 bases, and 8 bases separated the two germline ends. The CDR3 spells CASSYRGDTDTQYF. The DNA of the CDR3 is TGTGCCAGCAGTTACAGGGGGGACACAGATACGCAGTATTTT.

The chain is built from TRBV5-4 and TRBJ2-2; 9 bases are a match to TRBD2. This CDR3 spans 16 amino acids. Per germline, CDR1 SGHNT and CDR2 YYREEE (reference sequence). Trimming took 3 bases from V and 0 from J; bases not matched to a gene: 3. Written as DNA, the CDR3 is TGTGCCAGCAGCTCTCGACTAGCGGCGAACACCGGGGAGCTGTTTTTT. Protein: CASSSRLAANTGELFF.

This clonotype was observed a handful of times. This sequence joins TRBV29-1 and TRBJ2-1; D uncertain. This CDR3 is 16 amino acids long. The germline V gene encodes CDR1 SQVTM and CDR2 ANQGSEA. V was trimmed by 0 bases and J by 0 bases, leaving 12 bases between them. The CDR3 region has the DNA TGCAGCGTTGAAGATTGGACCGCGAGCTCCTACAATGAGCAGTTCTTC. Protein sequence: CSVEDWTASSYNEQFF.

The rearrangement links TRBV7-2 to TRBJ2-3; 10 bases line up with TRBD2. Germline V gene data show CDR1 as SGHTA and CDR2 as FQGNSA. Losses at the gene ends were 1 base for V and 9 bases for J; bases not matched to a gene: 10. The CDR3 has 16 residues. This CDR3 reads CASSLDGAGGLGTQYF. The CDR3 DNA follows: TGTGCCAGCAGCTTAGACGGAGCGGGAGGGCTCGGGACGCAGTATTTT.